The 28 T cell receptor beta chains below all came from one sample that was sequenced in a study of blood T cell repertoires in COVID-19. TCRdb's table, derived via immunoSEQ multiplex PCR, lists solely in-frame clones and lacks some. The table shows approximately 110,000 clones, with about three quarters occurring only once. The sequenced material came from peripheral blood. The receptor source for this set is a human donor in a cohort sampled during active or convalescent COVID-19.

The CDR3 DNA follows: TGCGCCAGCAGCCAAGTTTATGGGGGAGGCAAGCAGTACTTC. It specifies CASSQVYGGGKQYF. The rearrangement uses TRBV4-1 and TRBJ2-7; the D gene is possibly TRBD2 (6 bases). The CDR3 has 14 residues. V shed 1 base and J shed 8 bases, with 15 bases lying between them. CDR1 MGHRA and CDR2 YSYEKL come from the germline V gene.

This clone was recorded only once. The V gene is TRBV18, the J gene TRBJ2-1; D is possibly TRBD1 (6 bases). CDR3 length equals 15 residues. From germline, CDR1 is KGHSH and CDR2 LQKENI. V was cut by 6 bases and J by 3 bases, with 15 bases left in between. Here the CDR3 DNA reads TGTGCCAGCTCGACCCAGGGGCAGGGCTACAATGAGCAGTTCTTC. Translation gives CASSTQGQGYNEQFF.

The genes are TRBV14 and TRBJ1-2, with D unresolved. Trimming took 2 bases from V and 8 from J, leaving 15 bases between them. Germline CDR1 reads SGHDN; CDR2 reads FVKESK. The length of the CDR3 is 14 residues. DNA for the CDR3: TGTGCCAGCAGCCAATCGGGGATTGCGAGGGGCTACACCTTC. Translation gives CASSQSGIARGYTF.

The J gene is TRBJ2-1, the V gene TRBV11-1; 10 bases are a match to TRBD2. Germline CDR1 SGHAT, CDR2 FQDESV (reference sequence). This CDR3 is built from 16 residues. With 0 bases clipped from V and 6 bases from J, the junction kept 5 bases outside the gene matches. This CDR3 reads CASSLASTSGINEQFF. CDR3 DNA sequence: TGTGCCAGCAGCTTAGCGAGCACTAGCGGGATCAATGAGCAGTTCTTC.

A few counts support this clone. CDR3 region: CASGATGANTGELFF. The CDR3, as DNA: TGCGCCAGCGGGGCCACGGGAGCGAACACCGGGGAGCTGTTTTTT. This chain joins TRBV5-1 and TRBJ2-2, with D perhaps matching TRBD2 (6 bases). Trimming took 7 bases from V and 0 from J, leaving 13 bases between them. This CDR3 region has 15 residues. Germline CDR1 reads SGHRS; CDR2 reads YFSETQ.

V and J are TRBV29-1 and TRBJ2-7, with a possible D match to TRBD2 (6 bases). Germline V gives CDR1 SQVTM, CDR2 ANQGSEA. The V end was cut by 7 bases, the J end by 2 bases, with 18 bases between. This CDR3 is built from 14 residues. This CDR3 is CSAGSVKRAYEQYF. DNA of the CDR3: TGCAGCGCAGGGTCGGTCAAGCGGGCCTACGAGCAGTACTTC.

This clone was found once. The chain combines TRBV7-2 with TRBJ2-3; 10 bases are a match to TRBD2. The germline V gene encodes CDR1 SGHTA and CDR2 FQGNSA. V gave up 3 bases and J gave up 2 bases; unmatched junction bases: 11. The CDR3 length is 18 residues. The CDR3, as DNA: TGTGCCAGCAGCTTTCCGGGACTAGCGATGACAGACACAGATACGCAGTATTTT. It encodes CASSFPGLAMTDTDTQYF. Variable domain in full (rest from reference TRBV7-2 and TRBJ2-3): GAGVSQSPSNKVTEKGKDVELRCDPISGHTALYWYRQSLGQGLEFLIYFQGNSAPDKSGLPSDRFSAERTGGSVSTLTIQRTQQEDSAVYLCASSFPGLAMTDTDTQYFGPGTRLTVL.

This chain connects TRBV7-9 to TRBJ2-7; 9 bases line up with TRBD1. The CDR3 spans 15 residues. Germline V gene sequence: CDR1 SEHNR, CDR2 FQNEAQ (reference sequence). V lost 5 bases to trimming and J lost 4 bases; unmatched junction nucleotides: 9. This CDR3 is CASSPRGGTGYEQYF. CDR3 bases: TGTGCCAGCAGCCCAAGGGGTGGGACAGGGTACGAGCAGTACTTC.

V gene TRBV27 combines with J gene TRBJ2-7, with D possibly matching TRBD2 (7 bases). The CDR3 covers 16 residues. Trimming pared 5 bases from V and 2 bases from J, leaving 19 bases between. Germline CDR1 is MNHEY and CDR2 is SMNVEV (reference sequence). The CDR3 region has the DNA TGTGCCAGCAGTACCAAACAGGGAGGGGAAACCTACGAGCAGTACTTC. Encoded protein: CASSTKQGGETYEQYF.

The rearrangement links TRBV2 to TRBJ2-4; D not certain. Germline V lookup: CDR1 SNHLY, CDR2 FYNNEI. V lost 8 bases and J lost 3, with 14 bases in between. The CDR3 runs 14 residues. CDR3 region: CASVYERSKNIQYF. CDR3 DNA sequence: TGTGCCAGCGTCTATGAGCGTAGCAAAAACATTCAGTACTTC.

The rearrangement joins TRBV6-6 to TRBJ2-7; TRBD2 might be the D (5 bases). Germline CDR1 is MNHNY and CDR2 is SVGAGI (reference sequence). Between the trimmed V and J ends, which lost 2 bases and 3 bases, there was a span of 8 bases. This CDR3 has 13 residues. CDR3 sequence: CASSYARDYEQYF. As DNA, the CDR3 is TGTGCCAGCAGTTACGCACGGGACTACGAGCAGTACTTC.

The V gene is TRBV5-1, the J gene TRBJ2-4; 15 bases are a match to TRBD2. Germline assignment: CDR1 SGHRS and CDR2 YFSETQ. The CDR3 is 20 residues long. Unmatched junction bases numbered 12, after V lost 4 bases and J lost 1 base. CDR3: CASSPGLAGGASLAKNIQYF. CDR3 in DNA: TGCGCCAGCAGCCCCGGACTAGCGGGGGGGGCATCCCTCGCCAAAAACATTCAGTACTTC.

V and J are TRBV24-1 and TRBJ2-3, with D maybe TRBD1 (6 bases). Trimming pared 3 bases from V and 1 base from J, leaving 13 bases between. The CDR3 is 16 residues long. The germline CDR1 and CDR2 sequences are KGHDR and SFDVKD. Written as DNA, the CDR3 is TGTGCCACCAGTGATCCCACAGGGAAGGGCACAGATACGCAGTATTTT. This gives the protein CATSDPTGKGTDTQYF.

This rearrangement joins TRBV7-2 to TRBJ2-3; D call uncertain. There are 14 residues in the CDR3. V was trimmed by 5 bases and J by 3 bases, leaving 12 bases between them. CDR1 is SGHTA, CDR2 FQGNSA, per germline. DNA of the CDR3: TGTGCCAGCAGCCCGTCTAGGCAGACAGATACGCAGTATTTT. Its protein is CASSPSRQTDTQYF. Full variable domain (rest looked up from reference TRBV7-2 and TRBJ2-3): GAGVSQSPSNKVTEKGKDVELRCDPISGHTALYWYRQSLGQGLEFLIYFQGNSAPDKSGLPSDRFSAERTGGSVSTLTIQRTQQEDSAVYLCASSPSRQTDTQYFGPGTRLTVL.

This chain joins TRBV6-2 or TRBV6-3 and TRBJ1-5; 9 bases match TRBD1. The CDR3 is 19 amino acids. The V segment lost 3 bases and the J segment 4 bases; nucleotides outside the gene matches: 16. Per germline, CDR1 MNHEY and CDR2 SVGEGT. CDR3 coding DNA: TGTGCCAGCAGTTATCAGTCCGGGACAGGGTGGTCTCGGAATCAGCCCCAGCATTTT. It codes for CASSYQSGTGWSRNQPQHF.

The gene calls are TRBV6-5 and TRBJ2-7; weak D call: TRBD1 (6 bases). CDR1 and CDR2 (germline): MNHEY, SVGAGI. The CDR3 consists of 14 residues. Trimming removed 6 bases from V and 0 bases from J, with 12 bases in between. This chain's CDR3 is CASRDTGISYEQYF. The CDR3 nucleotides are TGTGCCAGCAGAGACACAGGGATCTCCTACGAGCAGTACTTC.

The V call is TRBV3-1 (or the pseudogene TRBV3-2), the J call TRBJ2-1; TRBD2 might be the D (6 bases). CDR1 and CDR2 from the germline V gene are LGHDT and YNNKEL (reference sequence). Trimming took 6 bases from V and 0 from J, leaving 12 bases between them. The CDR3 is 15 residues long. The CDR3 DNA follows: TGTGCCAGCAGTACGGGGGTACACTCCTACAATGAGCAGTTCTTC. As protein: CASSTGVHSYNEQFF.

The CDR3 DNA follows: TGCAGCGCATCGGGGGGTAGCTCCTACGAGCAGTACTTC. Protein sequence: CSASGGSSYEQYF. The V gene is TRBV29-1, the J gene TRBJ2-7; 7 bases are shared with TRBD2. V was clipped by 7 bases and J by 0 bases; unmatched bases: 6. The CDR3 covers 13 residues. Germline V gene sequence: CDR1 SQVTM, CDR2 ANQGSEA.

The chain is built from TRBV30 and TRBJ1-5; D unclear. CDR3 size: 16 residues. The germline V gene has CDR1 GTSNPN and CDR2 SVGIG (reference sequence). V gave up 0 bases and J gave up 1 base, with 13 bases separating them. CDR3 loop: CAWSVREGMSNQPQHF. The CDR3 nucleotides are TGTGCCTGGAGTGTACGTGAGGGAATGAGCAATCAGCCCCAGCATTTT.

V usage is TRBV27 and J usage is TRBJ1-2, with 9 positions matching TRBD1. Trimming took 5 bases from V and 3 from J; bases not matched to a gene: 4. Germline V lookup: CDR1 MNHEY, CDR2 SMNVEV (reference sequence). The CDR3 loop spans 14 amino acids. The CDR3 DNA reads TGTGCCAGCAGTGACAGGGGGGGATACTATGGCTACACCTTC. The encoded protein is CASSDRGGYYGYTF.

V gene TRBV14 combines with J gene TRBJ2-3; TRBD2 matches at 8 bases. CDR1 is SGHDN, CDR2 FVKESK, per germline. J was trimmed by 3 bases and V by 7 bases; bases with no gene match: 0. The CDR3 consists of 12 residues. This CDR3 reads CASTSGTDTQYF. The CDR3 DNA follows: TGTGCCAGCACTAGCGGGACAGATACGCAGTATTTT.

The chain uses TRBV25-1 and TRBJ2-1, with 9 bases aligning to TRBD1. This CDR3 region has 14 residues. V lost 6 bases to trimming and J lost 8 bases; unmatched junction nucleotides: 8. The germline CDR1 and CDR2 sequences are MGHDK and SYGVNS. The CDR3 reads CASRLGQGIDEQFF. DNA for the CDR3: TGTGCCAGCAGGTTGGGACAGGGTATCGATGAGCAGTTCTTC.

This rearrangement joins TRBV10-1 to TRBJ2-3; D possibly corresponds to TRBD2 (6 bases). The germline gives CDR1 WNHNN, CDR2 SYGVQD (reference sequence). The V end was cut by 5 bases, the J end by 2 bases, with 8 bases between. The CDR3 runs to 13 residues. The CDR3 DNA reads TGCGCCAGCAGTCGGGACTCCACAGATACGCAGTATTTT. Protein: CASSRDSTDTQYF.

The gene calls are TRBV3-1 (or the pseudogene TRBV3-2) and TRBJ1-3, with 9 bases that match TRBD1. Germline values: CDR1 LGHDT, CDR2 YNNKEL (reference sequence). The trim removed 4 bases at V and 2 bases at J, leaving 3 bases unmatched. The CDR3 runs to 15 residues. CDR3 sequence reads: CASSPRTGAGNTIYF. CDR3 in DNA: TGTGCCAGCAGCCCCCGGACAGGGGCTGGAAACACCATATATTTT.

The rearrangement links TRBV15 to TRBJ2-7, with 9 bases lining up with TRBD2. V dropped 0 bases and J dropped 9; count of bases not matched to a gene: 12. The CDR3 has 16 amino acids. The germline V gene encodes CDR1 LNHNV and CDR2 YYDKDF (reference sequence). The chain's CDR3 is CATSRDRASGAEVQYF. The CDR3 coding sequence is TGTGCCACCAGCAGAGATAGGGCTAGCGGGGCTGAGGTGCAGTACTTC.

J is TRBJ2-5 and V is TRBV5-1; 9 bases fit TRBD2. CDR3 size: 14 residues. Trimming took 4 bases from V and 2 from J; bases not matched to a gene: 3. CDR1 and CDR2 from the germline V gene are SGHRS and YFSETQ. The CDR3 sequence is CASSTTSGQETQYF. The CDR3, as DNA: TGCGCCAGCAGCACGACTAGCGGACAAGAGACCCAGTACTTC.

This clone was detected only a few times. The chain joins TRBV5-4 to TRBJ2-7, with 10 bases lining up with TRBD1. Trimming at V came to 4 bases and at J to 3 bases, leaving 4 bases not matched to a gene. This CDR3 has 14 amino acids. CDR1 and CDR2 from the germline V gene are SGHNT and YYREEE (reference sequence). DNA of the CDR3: TGTGCCAGCAGCCCGGGACAGGGGAACTACGAGCAGTACTTC. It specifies CASSPGQGNYEQYF.

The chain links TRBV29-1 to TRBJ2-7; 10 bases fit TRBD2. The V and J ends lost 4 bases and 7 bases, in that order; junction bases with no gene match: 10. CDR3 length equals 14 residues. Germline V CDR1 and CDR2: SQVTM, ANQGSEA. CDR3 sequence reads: CSVGLAGARGEQYF. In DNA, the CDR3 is TGCAGCGTTGGGCTAGCGGGAGCCCGAGGAGAGCAGTACTTC.